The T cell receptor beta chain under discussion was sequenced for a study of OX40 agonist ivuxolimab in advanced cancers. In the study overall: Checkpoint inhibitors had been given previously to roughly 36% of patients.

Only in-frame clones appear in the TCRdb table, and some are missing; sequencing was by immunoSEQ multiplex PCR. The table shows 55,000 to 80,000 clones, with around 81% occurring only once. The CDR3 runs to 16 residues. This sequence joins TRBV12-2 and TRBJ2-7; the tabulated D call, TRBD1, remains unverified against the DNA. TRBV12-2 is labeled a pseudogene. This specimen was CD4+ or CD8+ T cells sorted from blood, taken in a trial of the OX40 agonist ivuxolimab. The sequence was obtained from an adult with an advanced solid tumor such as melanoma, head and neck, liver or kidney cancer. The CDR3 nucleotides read TGTGCAAGTCGCTACAAGGTGGACAGGGAGTCCTACGAGCAGTACTTC. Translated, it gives CASRYKVDRESYEQYF.